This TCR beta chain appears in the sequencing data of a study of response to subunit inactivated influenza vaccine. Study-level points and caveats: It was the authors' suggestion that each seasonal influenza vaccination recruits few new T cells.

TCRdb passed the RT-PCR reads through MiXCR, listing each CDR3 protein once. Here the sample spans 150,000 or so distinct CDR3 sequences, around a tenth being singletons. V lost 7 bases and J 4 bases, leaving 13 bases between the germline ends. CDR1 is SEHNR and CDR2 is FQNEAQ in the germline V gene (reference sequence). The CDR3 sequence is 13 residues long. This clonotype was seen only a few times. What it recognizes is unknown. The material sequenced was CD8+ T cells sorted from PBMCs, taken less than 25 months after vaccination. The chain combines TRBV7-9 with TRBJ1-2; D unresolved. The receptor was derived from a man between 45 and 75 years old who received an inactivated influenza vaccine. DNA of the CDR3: TGTGCCAGCAAGGGTGGCAGTCCCTATGGCTACACCTTC. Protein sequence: CASKGGSPYGYTF.